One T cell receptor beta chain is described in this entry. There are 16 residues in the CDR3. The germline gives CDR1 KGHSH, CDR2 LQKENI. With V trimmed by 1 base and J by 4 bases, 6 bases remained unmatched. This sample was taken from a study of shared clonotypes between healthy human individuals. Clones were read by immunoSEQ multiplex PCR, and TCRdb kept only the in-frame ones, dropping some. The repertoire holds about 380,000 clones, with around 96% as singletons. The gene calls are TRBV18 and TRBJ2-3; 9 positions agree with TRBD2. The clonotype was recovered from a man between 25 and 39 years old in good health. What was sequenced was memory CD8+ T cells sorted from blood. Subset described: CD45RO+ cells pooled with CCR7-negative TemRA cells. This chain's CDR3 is CASSPRGRAMADTQYF. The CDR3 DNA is TGTGCCAGCTCACCACGCGGGAGGGCCATGGCAGATACGCAGTATTTT. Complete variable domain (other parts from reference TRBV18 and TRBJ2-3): NAGVMQNPRHLVRRRGQEARLRCSPMKGHSHVYWYRQLPEEGLKFMVYLQKENIIDESGMPKERFSAEFPKEGPSILRIQQVVRGDSAAYFCASSPRGRAMADTQYFGPGTRLTVL.